Below are 22 T cell receptor beta chains sequenced from a single sample in a study of regulatory T cells in long-lasting Graves disease. Building the TCR beta libraries relied on iRepertoire HTBI primers, and CDR3 regions underwent Arm-PCR. Using its own MiXCR run on the multiplex PCR reads, TCRdb lists one record per CDR3 protein. This table holds about 350,000 distinct CDR3 sequences, around 17% found once. The time point was: newly diagnosed GD, antithyroid drugs for less than 3 months. The TCR library used RNA extracted from PBMCs. The sample was also linked to a second study, of T cells in Graves' hyperthyroidism and ophthalmopathy.

Sample: peripheral blood mononuclear cells (PBMCs), taken at new diagnosis, from a patient treated with antithyroid drugs. These receptor sequences come from a man in his forties with Graves disease.

Comments on this clonotype: A much larger clonotype is one base distant, so this may be a read error. The chain is built from TRBV5-1 and TRBJ2-1; D is uncertain. Germline CDR1 SGHRS, CDR2 YFSETQ. The CDR3 length is 15 residues. V was pared by 4 bases and J by 10 bases, with 21 bases between. The CDR3 region has the DNA TGCGCCAGCAGCACGGACGGATCGGTCTACTACGAGCAGTTCTTC. This encodes CASSTDGSVYYEQFF.

The table lists this clonotype with many counts. This chain uses TRBV7-2 with TRBJ2-3, with TRBD2 matching 8 bases. The length of the CDR3 is 16 residues. After removal of 1 base from V and 5 bases from J, the junction contained 8 bases not matched to a gene. Germline lookup yields CDR1 SGHTA and CDR2 FQGNSA. Here the CDR3 reads CASSLVIGGAIDTQYF. DNA of the CDR3: TGTGCCAGCAGCTTAGTTATCGGGGGGGCGATAGATACGCAGTATTTT.

The CDR3 reads CATSKPPSGRGVTGELFF. The CDR3 nucleotides read TGTGCCACCAGCAAACCCCCCAGTGGCAGGGGGGTTACCGGGGAGCTGTTTTTT. The chain combines TRBV15 with TRBJ2-2, with D tentatively TRBD1 (7 bases). V gave up 4 bases and J gave up 5 bases, with 23 bases separating them. The germline CDR1 and CDR2 sequences are LNHNV and YYDKDF (reference sequence). CDR3 length: 18 residues. Filled out from reference TRBV15 and TRBJ2-2, the complete variable domain reads DAMVIQNPRYQVTQFGKPVTLSCSQTLNHNVMYWYQQKSSQAPKLLFHYYDKDFNNEADTPDNFQSRRPNTSFCFLDIRSPGLGDTAMYLCATSKPPSGRGVTGELFFGEGSRLTVL.

This clonotype was seen at least ten times. The gene calls are TRBV19 and TRBJ1-1, with 8 nucleotides matching TRBD1. Trimming cost V 6 bases and J 4 bases; bases outside gene matches: 1. From germline, CDR1 is LNHDA and CDR2 SQIVND (reference sequence). CDR3 length: 12 residues. The CDR3 nucleotides read TGTGCCAGTAGGGACAGGGCCACTGAAGCTTTCTTT. Encoded protein: CASRDRATEAFF.

The chain recombines TRBV7-9 with TRBJ2-7; 7 nucleotides match TRBD1. Germline V gene sequence: CDR1 SEHNR, CDR2 FQNEAQ (reference sequence). CDR3 length: 12 amino acids. V was pared by 1 base and J by 10 bases, with 4 bases of the junction left unmatched. CDR3 region: CASSLGGGGQYF. In DNA form, the CDR3 reads TGTGCCAGCAGCTTAGGAGGGGGCGGCCAGTACTTC.

This clonotype was counted many times. The chain uses TRBV6-2 or TRBV6-3 and TRBJ1-5; 8 nucleotides line up with TRBD1. Germline CDR1 MNHEY, CDR2 SVGEGT. Losses at the gene ends were 0 bases for V and 7 bases for J; bases not matched to a gene: 8. The CDR3 totals 16 residues. CDR3 residues: CASSYSPGGLGQPQHF. In DNA form, the CDR3 reads TGTGCCAGCAGTTACTCTCCAGGGGGCTTAGGACAGCCCCAGCATTTT.

Ten or more counts support this clonotype. J is TRBJ2-3 and V is TRBV12-3 or TRBV12-4; 7 bases are shared with TRBD2. V shed 3 bases, J shed 1 base, and the junction held 4 bases outside the gene matches. The CDR3 totals 15 residues. The DNA for the CDR3 is TGTGCCAGCAGTTTCGTGGCGGGGGGCACAGATACGCAGTATTTT. It specifies CASSFVAGGTDTQYF.

This clonotype was picked up many times. V is TRBV12-3 or TRBV12-4 and J is TRBJ2-3; D not resolved. CDR3 size: 12 residues. V gave up 6 bases and J gave up 8 bases, with 12 bases separating them. CDR3 sequence reads: CASSSLESTQYF. DNA of the CDR3: TGTGCCAGCAGCTCCCTAGAGAGTACGCAGTATTTT.

The CDR3 sequence: CASSLMTGVLTQYF. CDR3 DNA: TGCGCCAGCAGCTTGATGACCGGAGTTCTGACCCAGTACTTC. This chain links TRBV5-1 with TRBJ2-5, with D unclear. CDR3 length: 14 amino acids. The V gene's germline CDR1 is SGHRS and CDR2 YFSETQ. The V gene lost 1 base and the J gene lost 7 bases, with 14 bases spanning the gap.

This clonotype was counted many times. The V call is TRBV5-6, the J call TRBJ1-5, with 8 bases matching TRBD1. This CDR3 has 14 residues. Unmatched junction bases numbered 7, after V lost 0 bases and J lost 11 bases. The V gene's germline CDR1 is SGHDT and CDR2 YYEEEE. The DNA of the CDR3 is TGTGCCAGCAGCTTGGGACAGGGGCCAGGGGCCCAGCATTTT. This gives the protein CASSLGQGPGAQHF.

This clonotype has a count of ten or more. The chain joins TRBV28 to TRBJ1-3; 9 nucleotides agree with TRBD1. V lost 3 bases, J lost 0 bases, and 6 bases stayed unmatched. CDR3 length: 17 amino acids. Per germline, CDR1 MDHEN and CDR2 SYDVKM. This CDR3 reads CASSFVDRGDSGNTIYF. For the CDR3, the DNA is TGTGCCAGCAGTTTCGTCGACAGGGGGGACTCTGGAAACACCATATATTTT.

Many counts were recorded for this clonotype. This rearrangement joins TRBV6-5 to TRBJ2-2; possibly TRBD2 for D (7 bases). Germline V gives CDR1 MNHEY, CDR2 SVGAGI. Trimming removed 0 bases at V and 6 bases at J, with 14 bases between. The CDR3 is 16 amino acids. Here the CDR3 DNA reads TGTGCCAGCAGTTACTCTGGGGGGGCTTACGCCGGGGAGCTGTTTTTT. It specifies CASSYSGGAYAGELFF.

J is TRBJ2-5 and V is TRBV28, with D tentatively TRBD1 or TRBD2 (5 bases each). Trimming took 3 bases from V and 5 from J, leaving 10 bases between them. This CDR3 is 13 amino acids long. CDR1 is MDHEN, CDR2 SYDVKM, per germline. DNA for the CDR3: TGTGCCAGCAGTTTGTTGGGGGATGAGACCCAGTACTTC. Its translation is CASSLLGDETQYF.

The chain carries TRBV4-3 and TRBJ2-1; TRBD2 matches at 14 bases. Per germline, CDR1 LGHNA and CDR2 YSLEER. V shed 4 bases and J 4 bases; nucleotides not matched to a gene: 6. The CDR3 runs 17 residues. In DNA form, the CDR3 reads TGCGCCAGCAGCCTAGGGACTAGCGGGGGACCTTACAATGAGCAGTTCTTC. Translating gives CASSLGTSGGPYNEQFF.

This clonotype was seen repeatedly, ten times or more. The rearrangement uses TRBV27 and TRBJ2-5; perhaps D is TRBD1 or TRBD2 (6 bases each). In germline, CDR1 is MNHEY, CDR2 SMNVEV (reference sequence). This CDR3 has 15 residues. V lost 6 bases to trimming and J lost 4 bases, with 18 bases between them. CDR3 coding DNA: TGTGCCAGCAGCCCATTGGGGGGACACTCAGAGACCCAGTACTTC. Translated: CASSPLGGHSETQYF.

The CDR3 loop is CASSHFPRTGWETQYF. Here the CDR3 DNA reads TGCGCCAGCAGCCATTTCCCCCGGACAGGGTGGGAGACCCAGTACTTC. The chain recombines TRBV4-1 with TRBJ2-5; 8 positions agree with TRBD1. The CDR3 has 16 residues. Trimming cost V 3 bases and J 5 bases; bases outside gene matches: 11. Germline V CDR1 and CDR2: MGHRA, YSYEKL.

The rearrangement uses TRBV7-2 and TRBJ2-3; tentatively, D is TRBD1 (6 bases). In germline, CDR1 is SGHTA, CDR2 FQGNSA. The CDR3 spans 16 residues. V was clipped by 5 bases and J by 4 bases, with 19 bases between them. Here the CDR3 DNA reads TGTGCCAGCAGCCTGTGGTCACAGGGTCGTCCAGATACGCAGTATTTT. Amino acids: CASSLWSQGRPDTQYF.

This clonotype was seen repeatedly, ten times or more. The CDR3 loop reads CASSRGTGKTEQYF. The DNA of the CDR3 is TGTGCCAGCTCACGGGGGACAGGGAAAACCGAGCAGTACTTC. This chain links TRBV18 with TRBJ2-7; 9 bases are shared with TRBD1. Germline loops: CDR1 KGHSH, CDR2 LQKENI. The CDR3 extends over 14 amino acids. V lost 4 bases to trimming and J lost 6 bases; unmatched junction nucleotides: 7.

This clonotype was detected many times. The chain's CDR3 is CSAPRLPVRTQYF. CDR3 DNA: TGCAGTGCCCCCCGCCTTCCCGTCAGAACGCAGTATTTT. The genes are TRBV20-1 and TRBJ2-3; no reliable D call. V dropped 6 bases and J dropped 9 bases, with 19 bases sitting between them. CDR3 size: 13 residues. Germline V gene lookup returns CDR1 DFQATT and CDR2 SNEGSKA (reference sequence).

This clonotype was seen a handful of times. The rearrangement links TRBV28 to TRBJ2-7; a possible D gene is TRBD2 (6 bases). The V gene's germline CDR1 is MDHEN and CDR2 SYDVKM. Trimming left V 1 base short and J 7 bases short, with 14 bases between. The CDR3 spans 14 residues. The CDR3 sequence is CASSLFESRGEQYF. CDR3 in DNA: TGTGCCAGCAGTTTATTCGAATCCCGGGGGGAGCAGTACTTC.

V is TRBV2 and J is TRBJ2-5, with TRBD2 identical over 8 bases. The CDR3 spans 12 residues. Per the germline V gene, CDR1 is SNHLY and CDR2 is FYNNEI. V lost 11 bases, J lost 5 bases, and 7 bases stayed unmatched. The CDR3 bases are TGTGCCTGCGGGGGGATAATCGAGACCCAGTACTTC. Translation: CACGGIIETQYF.

Many counts were recorded for this clonotype. V is TRBV2 and J is TRBJ2-3, with 9 bases lining up with TRBD1. V lost 4 bases to trimming and J lost 6 bases; unmatched junction nucleotides: 11. CDR3 length: 16 amino acids. Germline V gives CDR1 SNHLY, CDR2 FYNNEI. The CDR3 DNA reads TGTGCCAGCAGTGTGACCACAGGGGGCGGTGGGGATACGCAGTATTTT. Protein: CASSVTTGGGGDTQYF. Complete variable domain (other parts from reference TRBV2 and TRBJ2-3): EPEVTQTPSHQVTQMGQEVILRCVPISNHLYFYWYRQILGQKVEFLVSFYNNEISEKSEIFDDQFSVERPDGSNFTLKIRSTKLEDSAMYFCASSVTTGGGGDTQYFGPGTRLTVL.